The text below deals with one T cell receptor beta chain. This specimen belongs to a study of blood T cell repertoires in COVID-19. Study details: Some COVID-19 samples were acute and others convalescent; all came from the United States, Italy and Spain. T cells, B-cell-depleted T cells, or PBMCs supplied cDNA or gDNA.

As handled by the study authors: Researchers report that nucleated cell counts were estimated from reference gene primer amplification. The assay was immunoSEQ multiplex PCR, and TCRdb's table has in-frame clones only and misses some. From that table come the V and J calls and clone size; the DNA was used to work out D and trimming. The table includes about 170,000 clones, 84% detected once. Germline loops: CDR1 SGHDN, CDR2 FVKESK. The CDR3 covers 19 residues. Losses at the gene ends were 2 bases for V and 3 bases for J; bases not matched to a gene: 9. The chain combines TRBV14 with TRBJ2-3; TRBD2 aligns across 15 bases. The receptor's source is a man between 65 and 79 years old with active or convalescent COVID-19. The sequencing input was peripheral blood. In DNA, the CDR3 is TGTGCCAGCAGCCAACCCCGGGGGACTAGCGGGAGGAGAACAGATACGCAGTATTTT. Protein product: CASSQPRGTSGRRTDTQYF.